The 8 T cell receptor beta chains listed next were all sequenced from one sample in a study of blood T cell repertoires in COVID-19. Method: immunoSEQ multiplex PCR; TCRdb's copy keeps in-frame clones and lacks some. This sample has about 170,000 clones, with about 83% found just once. Sequenced: peripheral blood. These TCRs come from an older woman who had recovered from COVID-19.

The J gene is TRBJ1-6, the V gene TRBV10-3; a weak D match, TRBD1 (5 bases). The length of the CDR3 is 13 residues. In germline, CDR1 is ENHRY, CDR2 SYGVKD. V shed 3 bases and J shed 10 bases, with 10 bases lying between them. The CDR3 loop reads CAISDRTPSPLHF. As DNA, the CDR3 is TGTGCCATCAGTGACCGGACACCATCACCCCTCCACTTT.

V is TRBV19 and J is TRBJ1-2; D is ambiguous. Germline CDR1 reads LNHDA; CDR2 reads SQIVND (reference sequence). The CDR3 sequence is 15 residues long. The V end lost 3 bases, the J end lost 4 bases, and 15 bases lay between the germline ends. This CDR3 is CASSMKFTPGYGYTF. CDR3 coding DNA: TGTGCCAGTAGTATGAAATTCACCCCCGGCTATGGCTACACCTTC.

This chain connects TRBV5-5 to TRBJ1-4, with D maybe TRBD1 (5 bases). V dropped 2 bases and J dropped 7 bases, with 15 bases sitting between them. CDR3 length: 15 residues. Germline CDR1 reads SGHKS; CDR2 reads YYEKEE (reference sequence). The CDR3 sequence is CASSFLIGVGEKLFF. CDR3 nucleotides: TGTGCCAGCAGCTTCCTAATAGGGGTGGGTGAAAAACTGTTTTTT.

Only one count was recorded for this clone. V and J are TRBV7-9 and TRBJ2-2; 7 bases agree with TRBD2. CDR3 length: 16 residues. CDR1 and CDR2 from the germline V gene are SEHNR and FQNEAQ (reference sequence). Trimming removed 3 bases from V and 2 bases from J; junction bases left unmatched: 6. The CDR3 reads CASSFRGSYNTGELFF. The CDR3, as DNA: TGTGCCAGCAGCTTTCGCGGGAGTTATAACACCGGGGAGCTGTTTTTT.

V gene TRBV18 combines with J gene TRBJ1-2; 7 nucleotides align to TRBD1. J was trimmed by 10 bases and V by 3 bases; bases with no gene match: 20. Germline assignment: CDR1 KGHSH and CDR2 LQKENI. This CDR3 has 17 amino acids. CDR3 in DNA: TGTGCCAGCTCACCGGCAGCTCCGGGACAGTGGGGAGGAATCTACACCTTC. Residues: CASSPAAPGQWGGIYTF.

The chain uses TRBV29-1 and TRBJ1-2, with 10 bases that match TRBD1. Germline CDR1 is SQVTM and CDR2 is ANQGSEA. The length of the CDR3 is 13 residues. The V and J ends lost 5 bases and 2 bases, in that order; junction bases with no gene match: 2. This CDR3 reads CSVMDRGNYGYTF. The CDR3 nucleotides are TGCAGCGTTATGGACAGGGGGAACTATGGCTACACCTTC.

J is TRBJ1-4 and V is TRBV19; no definite D call. The CDR3 contains 14 residues. V was cut by 3 bases and J by 5 bases, with 10 bases left in between. CDR1 is LNHDA, CDR2 SQIVND, per germline (reference sequence). The CDR3 loop is CASSIGTLNEKLFF. CDR3 in DNA: TGTGCCAGTAGTATCGGCACACTAAATGAAAAACTGTTTTTT.

The V call is TRBV2, the J call TRBJ1-1, with a weak D call TRBD1 (6 bases). The CDR3 extends over 16 amino acids. V lost 8 bases and J 3 bases, leaving 22 bases between the germline ends. Germline V gene sequence: CDR1 SNHLY, CDR2 FYNNEI. CDR3 sequence: CASERHQRGLHTEAFF. The DNA of the CDR3 is TGTGCCAGCGAGCGGCACCAGCGGGGGCTTCACACTGAAGCTTTCTTT.